The 15 T cell receptor beta chains below come from one sample, sequenced in a study of T cell responses to AZD1222 COVID-19 vaccine. The table came from immunoSEQ multiplex PCR; TCRdb's copy has only in-frame clones and leaves some out. This table holds around 120,000 clones, about 90% found once. The source was peripheral blood, collected on day 0 of AZD1222 vaccination. Every receptor here comes from an adult in good health.

V gene TRBV11-2 combines with J gene TRBJ1-6, with 8 bases aligning to TRBD1. The CDR3 has 14 amino acids. The trim removed 5 bases at V and 6 bases at J, leaving 3 bases unmatched. The V gene's germline CDR1 is SGHAT and CDR2 FQNNGV. As DNA, the CDR3 is TGTGCCAGCAGCGTCGACAGGGGTAATTCACCCCTCCACTTT. It codes for CASSVDRGNSPLHF.

This rearrangement joins TRBV10-3 to TRBJ2-2; D is tentatively TRBD1 or TRBD2 (5 bases each). This CDR3 spans 13 amino acids. V dropped 10 bases and J dropped 2 bases, with 11 bases sitting between them. The germline V gene has CDR1 ENHRY and CDR2 SYGVKD. CDR3: CATGAGNTGELFF. The CDR3 region has the DNA TGTGCCACCGGGGCAGGAAACACCGGGGAGCTGTTTTTT.

The chain has TRBV15 and TRBJ2-1; D might be TRBD2 (7 bases). The ends were cut back, 1 base at V and 4 bases at J, with 11 bases in the middle. Germline V gene lookup returns CDR1 LNHNV and CDR2 YYDKDF (reference sequence). This CDR3 has 15 residues. CDR3 nucleotides: TGTGCCACCAGCAGAGCCCGGGGGGCGTACAATGAGCAGTTCTTC. This translates into CATSRARGAYNEQFF.

The V call is TRBV7-9, the J call TRBJ2-7; D gene ambiguous. The CDR3 length is 12 residues. The germline CDR1 and CDR2 sequences are SEHNR and FQNEAQ (reference sequence). The ends were cut back, 1 base at V and 1 base at J, with 2 bases in the middle. In DNA form, the CDR3 reads TGTGCCAGCAGCTTAGGGTCCTACGAGCAGTACTTC. The encoded protein is CASSLGSYEQYF.

The rearrangement joins TRBV19 to TRBJ1-1, with no clear D. V was cut by 6 bases and J by 6 bases, with 17 bases left in between. Germline CDR1 and CDR2: LNHDA and SQIVND (reference sequence). The CDR3 spans 14 residues. The CDR3 nucleotides read TGTGCCAGTAGGCCCCCGGGGTACTTCTCTGAAGCTTTCTTT. Amino acids: CASRPPGYFSEAFF.

The chain carries TRBV27 and TRBJ2-7, with 12 bases aligning to TRBD2. V gave up 6 bases and J gave up 0 bases; unmatched junction bases: 0. Germline V CDR1 and CDR2: MNHEY, SMNVEV (reference sequence). This CDR3 comprises 14 residues. CDR3 nucleotides: TGTGCCAGCAGGGGACTAGCGGGCTCCTACGAGCAGTACTTC. Amino acids: CASRGLAGSYEQYF.

The chain carries TRBV12-3 or TRBV12-4 and TRBJ1-1; D gene uncertain. This CDR3 has 10 amino acids. With 6 bases removed from V and 10 bases from J, the gap between germline ends came to 9 bases. Here the CDR3 reads CASSPDSAFF. For the CDR3, the DNA is TGTGCCAGCAGCCCAGACTCAGCTTTCTTT.

The chain combines TRBV5-1 with TRBJ1-2; weak D call: TRBD1 (6 bases). Trimming removed 5 bases at V and 6 bases at J, with 14 bases between. Germline V lookup: CDR1 SGHRS, CDR2 YFSETQ. This CDR3 spans 13 amino acids. CDR3: CASSSSGADGYTF. The CDR3 nucleotides read TGCGCCAGCAGTTCTTCAGGGGCTGATGGCTACACCTTC.

The chain carries TRBV10-3 and TRBJ2-2; 13 positions match TRBD2. The germline V gene encodes CDR1 ENHRY and CDR2 SYGVKD. The CDR3 has 15 amino acids. J lost 6 bases, V lost 7 bases, and 5 bases had no gene match. The CDR3 is CAITPTSGGPGELFF. In DNA, the CDR3 is TGTGCCATCACCCCGACTAGCGGGGGGCCCGGGGAGCTGTTTTTT.

The chain joins TRBV6-5 to TRBJ1-4; D gene ambiguous. Germline V gives CDR1 MNHEY, CDR2 SVGAGI. V lost 6 bases to trimming and J lost 8 bases, with 13 bases between them. The CDR3 is made up of 13 amino acids. The CDR3 coding sequence is TGTGCCAGCAGAGAGAGAAGAGGCGAAAAACTGTTTTTT. Residues: CASRERRGEKLFF.

Concerning this clone: This same CDR3 is encoded by further DNA sequences in the sample. The rearrangement links TRBV5-6 to TRBJ2-3, with D possibly TRBD2 on 6 matching bases. The ends were cut back, 4 bases at V and 5 bases at J, with 11 bases in the middle. The CDR3 contains 13 residues. CDR1 is SGHDT, CDR2 YYEEEE, per germline. DNA for the CDR3: TGTGCCAGCAGCAGGGGACTCGGAGATACGCAGTATTTT. Translated: CASSRGLGDTQYF.

The chain uses TRBV11-2 and TRBJ2-7, with D maybe TRBD2 (5 bases). This CDR3 is built from 14 residues. Trimming removed 1 base at V and 6 bases at J, with 13 bases between. CDR1 SGHAT and CDR2 FQNNGV come from the germline V gene. The DNA for the CDR3 is TGTGCCAGCAGCTTAGGAGGGAGTGGGATCGAGCAGTACTTC. The encoded protein is CASSLGGSGIEQYF.

The chain is built from TRBV10-1 and TRBJ1-2; unclear D gene. CDR1 is WNHNN and CDR2 is SYGVQD in the germline V gene (reference sequence). The V end lost 5 bases, the J end lost 4 bases, and 11 bases lay between the germline ends. CDR3 length equals 13 residues. As DNA, the CDR3 is TGCGCCAGCAGTTTGGACCCCCGCTATGGCTACACCTTC. It yields the protein CASSLDPRYGYTF.

This clone was found once. The rearrangement uses TRBV7-3 and TRBJ2-2; tentatively, D is TRBD2 (6 bases). Per germline, CDR1 SGHTA and CDR2 FQGTGA. This CDR3 spans 15 amino acids. With 1 base removed from V and 6 bases from J, the gap between germline ends came to 12 bases. CDR3 region: CASSLSLTGAGELFF. The CDR3 nucleotides are TGTGCCAGCAGCTTAAGTCTAACGGGGGCCGGGGAGCTGTTTTTT.

As DNA, the CDR3 is TGTGCCAGCAGGGCCCTAGGAGATTATAGCAATCAGCCCCAGCATTTT. This gives the protein CASRALGDYSNQPQHF. The V and J genes are TRBV28 and TRBJ1-5; D not certain. Between the trimmed V and J ends, which lost 6 bases and 0 bases, there was a span of 15 bases. Germline loops: CDR1 MDHEN, CDR2 SYDVKM. This CDR3 comprises 16 residues.